A selection of T cell receptor beta chains follows, all from one sample in a study of control samples from healthy donors and cancer patients. Some clones are missing from TCRdb's copy, which holds only in-frame ones; the method was immunoSEQ multiplex PCR. The sample lists more than 95,000 clones; over 90% were seen once. Sequencing was carried out using blood. These receptors were taken from a man aged 18 to 29 in good health. CDR3s include the opening cysteine and the closing phenylalanine or tryptophan. The D gene is left open where the match is weak. Some rows have no size entry. The others give once, few or many, or a class for an expanded clone.

clone_size j_call d_call v_call cdr3_aa cdr3_nt
. TRBJ2-2 . TRBV4-2 CASSQEELVLTNTGELFF TGTGCCAGCAGCCAAGAAGAATTAGTACTTACGAACACCGGGGAGCTGTTTTTT
. TRBJ2-3 . TRBV7-3 CASSSGSTDTQYF TGTGCCAGCAGCTCCGGTTCCACAGATACGCAGTATTTT
. TRBJ2-7 . TRBV28 CASTPWDKGGEQYF TGTGCCAGCACTCCATGGGACAAAGGGGGCGAGCAGTACTTC
. TRBJ1-5 . TRBV19 CASTQGLGIISNQPQHF TGTGCCAGTACCCAAGGGTTGGGCATAATTAGCAATCAGCCCCAGCATTTT
. TRBJ2-7 . TRBV27 CASSQGSGGSYEQYF TGTGCCAGCAGCCAAGGGTCCGGGGGATCCTACGAGCAGTACTTC
. TRBJ1-2 . TRBV7-9 CASSPGAGYGYTF TGTGCCAGCAGCCCCGGGGCAGGCTATGGCTACACCTTC
. TRBJ1-1 TRBD1 TRBV18 CASMGNPGGARAEAFF TGTGCCAGCATGGGGAACCCAGGGGGCGCACGGGCTGAAGCTTTCTTT
. TRBJ1-5 . TRBV6-5 CASSLGIGGNQPQHF TGTGCCAGCAGCTTGGGCATAGGCGGCAATCAGCCCCAGCATTTT
. TRBJ1-4 . TRBV5-1 CASSLTATNEKLFF TGCGCCAGCAGCTTGACAGCAACTAATGAAAAACTGTTTTTT
. TRBJ1-2 TRBD1 TRBV3-1/TRBV3-2 CASSQVSAGGNYGYTF TGTGCCAGCAGCCAAGTTTCGGCAGGGGGAAACTATGGCTACACCTTC
. TRBJ1-2 . TRBV9 CASSPDTYGYTF TGTGCCAGCAGCCCAGACACCTATGGCTACACCTTC
. TRBJ1-2 . TRBV2 CASSEWVRNNYGYTF TGTGCCAGCAGTGAGTGGGTCAGGAATAACTATGGCTACACCTTC
. TRBJ2-5 . TRBV7-8 CASSAFRAPRGETQYF TGTGCCAGCAGCGCTTTCCGGGCCCCCCGAGGGGAGACCCAGTACTTC
. TRBJ1-3 . TRBV27 CASTLRWTSPRPLWGNTIYF TGTGCCAGCACCCTCCGGTGGACATCCCCTAGGCCTCTCTGGGGAAACACCATATATTTT
. TRBJ2-5 . TRBV4-1 CASSQDPGGYQETQYF TGCGCCAGCAGCCAAGACCCAGGCGGGTACCAAGAGACCCAGTACTTC
. TRBJ1-1 . TRBV30 CAWSVKQTNTEAFF TGTGCCTGGAGTGTAAAACAGACGAACACTGAAGCTTTCTTT
once TRBJ1-2 TRBD1 TRBV5-1 CASSAQTGIVGDGYTF TGCGCCAGCAGCGCACAGACAGGGATTGTAGGTGATGGCTACACCTTC
. TRBJ1-1 . TRBV27 CASSLMGGRGTNTEAFF TGTGCCAGCAGTTTGATGGGCGGTAGAGGGACGAACACTGAAGCTTTCTTT
. TRBJ1-2 . TRBV4-1 CASSQERRTYGYTF TGCGCCAGCAGCCAAGAGAGGAGGACCTATGGCTACACCTTC
. TRBJ2-2 . TRBV13 CASSSGNTGELFF TGTGCCAGCAGCTCGGGGAACACCGGGGAGCTGTTTTTT
once TRBJ2-5 TRBD2 TRBV19 CASALAGGSQETQYF TGTGCCAGTGCACTAGCGGGGGGATCGCAAGAGACCCAGTACTTC
. TRBJ2-1 TRBD1 TRBV19 CASSTYLLVSGQGYNEQFF TGTGCCAGTAGCACCTACCTACTAGTCTCGGGACAGGGTTACAATGAGCAGTTCTTC
. TRBJ1-4 . TRBV24-1 CATSDLQATNEKLFF TGTGCCACCAGTGATTTGCAGGCAACTAATGAAAAACTGTTTTTT
. TRBJ1-6 TRBD1 TRBV10-3 CASRIAGGQGESPLHF TGTGCCAGCAGAATCGCTGGGGGACAGGGAGAATCACCCCTCCACTTT
once TRBJ2-3 TRBD1 TRBV11-2 CASSAPGGRADTQYF TGTGCCAGCAGCGCCCCAGGGGGCCGAGCAGATACGCAGTATTTT
. TRBJ1-5 . TRBV7-2 CASSLQGNQPQHF TGTGCCAGCAGCTTGCAGGGGAATCAGCCCCAGCATTTT
. TRBJ2-6 . TRBV5-4 CASSLQRFGGANVLTF TGTGCCAGCAGCTTGCAACGATTCGGTGGGGCCAACGTCCTGACTTTC
once TRBJ1-5 . TRBV6-2/TRBV6-3 CASSSFGNQPQHF TGTGCCAGCAGTTCTTTTGGCAATCAGCCCCAGCATTTT
. TRBJ1-6 . TRBV5-6 CASSVTEYNSPLHF TGTGCCAGCAGCGTGACAGAGTATAATTCACCCCTCCACTTT
once TRBJ1-1 TRBD1 TRBV18 CASSPLSAGGRDTEAFF TGTGCCAGCTCACCACTGTCCGCAGGGGGAAGGGACACTGAAGCTTTCTTT
. TRBJ2-3 . TRBV7-2 CASRSAGPVPTDTQYF TGTGCCAGCAGGTCCGCGGGACCCGTTCCAACAGATACGCAGTATTTT
. TRBJ2-7 TRBD2 TRBV24-1 CATSDPPGPGGSSSTSYEQYF TGTGCCACCAGTGACCCGCCAGGACCGGGGGGATCGTCATCAACCTCCTACGAGCAGTACTTC
. TRBJ1-1 . TRBV5-1 CASSSPMNTEAFF TGCGCCAGCAGCTCGCCGATGAACACTGAAGCTTTCTTT
. TRBJ1-1 TRBD1 TRBV5-8 CASSPDRGRMNTEAFF TGTGCCAGCAGCCCGGACAGGGGCAGGATGAACACTGAAGCTTTCTTT
. TRBJ1-6 . TRBV3-1/TRBV3-2 CASSQRQGGNSPLHF TGTGCCAGCAGCCAACGGCAGGGAGGGAATTCACCCCTCCACTTT
. TRBJ1-6 TRBD1 TRBV10-3 CAIAPGQGFTSPLHF TGTGCCATCGCCCCGGGACAGGGGTTTACTTCACCCCTCCACTTT
. TRBJ2-4 . TRBV27 CASSLRVGRDLTQYF TGTGCCAGCAGTTTACGGGTCGGGCGGGACTTAACTCAGTACTTC
. TRBJ1-1 . TRBV7-6 CASSLGATEAFF TGTGCCAGCAGCTTAGGGGCCACTGAAGCTTTCTTT
. TRBJ1-3 . TRBV5-1 CASSSGPGNTIYF TGCGCCAGCAGCTCGGGACCTGGAAACACCATATATTTT
. TRBJ1-2 . TRBV7-2 CASSLGPPGTNYGYTF TGTGCCAGCAGCTTAGGGCCGCCGGGAACTAACTATGGCTACACCTTC
. TRBJ1-3 . TRBV7-9 CASEDQGFSGNTIYF TGTGCCAGCGAGGATCAGGGGTTCTCTGGAAACACCATATATTTT
. TRBJ1-1 . TRBV27 CASSGAGELGF TGTGCCAGCAGCGGAGCGGGGGAACTCGGCTTT
. TRBJ2-7 . TRBV30 CAWTAPRRGTYEQYF TGTGCCTGGACTGCCCCCCGTCGGGGAACCTACGAGCAGTACTTC
. TRBJ1-2 . TRBV20-1 CSARQGYTF TGCAGTGCTCGCCAAGGCTACACCTTC
. TRBJ2-1 . TRBV5-1 CASSPGPANEQFF TGCGCCAGCAGCCCGGGCCCGGCCAATGAGCAGTTCTTC
. TRBJ1-5 TRBD1 TRBV23-1 CASNPPGQALRPQHF TGCGCCAGCAACCCACCGGGACAGGCGCTGAGGCCCCAGCATTTT
once TRBJ2-5 . TRBV19 CASTFTGTTDQTQYF TGTGCCAGTACGTTTACAGGGACTACCGACCAGACCCAGTACTTC
. TRBJ1-2 TRBD1 TRBV5-1 CASSLAPTGVEGYTF TGCGCCAGCAGCTTGGCCCCGACAGGGGTTGAAGGCTACACCTTC
once TRBJ2-7 . TRBV10-2 CASSVDGGPYEQYF TGCGCCAGCAGTGTTGACGGGGGCCCCTACGAGCAGTACTTC
. TRBJ2-3 TRBD2 TRBV4-1 CASSASGGASDTQYF TGCGCCAGCAGCGCTAGCGGGGGGGCTTCAGATACGCAGTATTTT
. TRBJ1-2 . TRBV6-5 CASTEGQGFGGYTF TGTGCCAGCACCGAGGGGCAGGGTTTTGGTGGCTACACCTTC
. TRBJ1-2 TRBD1 TRBV3-1/TRBV3-2 CASSGGQDAYGYTF TGTGCCAGCAGTGGGGGACAGGACGCTTATGGCTACACCTTC
once TRBJ2-7 TRBD2 TRBV5-5 CASSLEPAGSYEQYF TGTGCCAGCAGCTTGGAACCAGCGGGGTCATACGAGCAGTACTTC
. TRBJ1-2 TRBD1 TRBV6-6 CASSTEGAYGYTF TGTGCCAGCAGTACGGAGGGGGCTTATGGCTACACCTTC
. TRBJ1-3 . TRBV5-1 CASSPRDWAMGAGNTIYF TGCGCCAGCAGCCCTAGAGACTGGGCTATGGGGGCTGGAAACACCATATATTTT
. TRBJ1-2 . TRBV2 CASSGGGIGYTF TGTGCCAGCAGTGGTGGAGGTATTGGCTACACCTTC
. TRBJ1-6 TRBD1 TRBV5-4 CASTSGGAGNSPLHF TGTGCCAGCACATCAGGGGGCGCCGGTAATTCACCCCTCCACTTT